The 18 T cell receptor beta chains in this list originate from one sample, sequenced in a study of blood T cell repertoires in COVID-19. Generated by immunoSEQ multiplex PCR, the TCRdb table keeps only in-frame clones and is missing some. The sample contains approximately 200,000 clones, 94% of which appear only once. The specimen sequenced was peripheral blood. The receptors here all came from a man aged 25-40 years with COVID-19, enrolled during active disease.

The chain recombines TRBV2 with TRBJ1-2; tentatively, D is TRBD1 (5 bases). Germline V gives CDR1 SNHLY, CDR2 FYNNEI. The CDR3 covers 14 residues. V lost 3 bases to trimming and J lost 8 bases, with 16 bases between them. The CDR3 DNA is TGTGCCAGCAGTGAGGAGCGGGGCTGGGGCGGCTACACCTTC. Encoded protein: CASSEERGWGGYTF.

V and J are TRBV5-4 and TRBJ2-5, with D perhaps TRBD2 (6 bases). CDR1 SGHNT and CDR2 YYREEE come from the germline V gene (reference sequence). The CDR3 spans 15 residues. V gave up 4 bases and J gave up 3 bases, with 16 bases separating them. Here the CDR3 DNA reads TGTGCCAGCAGCGAGGGCCCTAGCGTGGAAGAGACCCAGTACTTC. This encodes CASSEGPSVEETQYF.

The CDR3 protein is CASSYSNRVGNTIYF. Here the CDR3 DNA reads TGTGCCAGCAGTTACTCAAACAGGGTGGGAAACACCATATATTTT. The V gene is TRBV6-5, the J gene TRBJ1-3; a possible D gene is TRBD1 (6 bases). Germline assignment: CDR1 MNHEY and CDR2 SVGAGI. Trimming removed 0 bases at V and 4 bases at J, with 10 bases between. The CDR3 is made up of 15 amino acids.

This chain connects TRBV5-1 to TRBJ2-2; a weak D match, TRBD2 (6 bases). The V gene lost 7 bases and the J gene lost 6 bases, with 16 bases spanning the gap. Looked up from germline, CDR1 is SGHRS and CDR2 is YFSETQ. The CDR3 totals 14 residues. The CDR3: CASLGSGVPGELFF. The CDR3 nucleotides are TGCGCCAGCCTGGGGTCGGGGGTTCCCGGGGAGCTGTTTTTT. Full variable domain (remainder filled in from reference TRBV5-1 and TRBJ2-2): KAGVTQTPRYLIKTRGQQVTLSCSPISGHRSVSWYQQTPGQGLQFLFEYFSETQRNKGNFPGRFSGRQFSNSRSEMNVSTLELGDSALYLCASLGSGVPGELFFGEGSRLTVL.

The chain combines TRBV11-2 with TRBJ1-6; D remains ambiguous. The CDR3 contains 13 residues. With 5 bases removed from V and 15 bases from J, the gap between germline ends came to 17 bases. Germline assignment: CDR1 SGHAT and CDR2 FQNNGV. CDR3 region: CASSAHESVHLHF. In DNA, the CDR3 is TGTGCCAGCAGCGCCCATGAGAGCGTTCACCTCCACTTT.

For this clone: One junction end disagrees with the germline gene, perhaps due to a read error. V is TRBV7-9 and J is TRBJ2-2; the match to TRBD1 covers 11 bases. The CDR3 spans 16 residues. Germline V CDR1 and CDR2: SEHNR, FQNEAQ (reference sequence). For the CDR3, the DNA is TGTGCCTGCAGAGCGTTAGGGACAGGGGGCACCGGGGAGCTGTTTTTT. Amino acid sequence: CACRALGTGGTGELFF.

J is TRBJ2-7 and V is TRBV11-1, with TRBD1 as a possible D gene (6 bases). The CDR3 length is 14 residues. V lost 5 bases to trimming and J lost 2 bases, with 13 bases between them. The germline V gene encodes CDR1 SGHAT and CDR2 FQDESV (reference sequence). As DNA, the CDR3 is TGTGCCAGCAGCCTACAGGACAGACCCTACGAGCAGTACTTC. It yields the protein CASSLQDRPYEQYF.

The J gene is TRBJ1-3, the V gene TRBV11-2, with TRBD1 matching 9 bases. Germline CDR1 SGHAT, CDR2 FQNNGV. V trimming: 5 bases; J trimming: 6 bases; junction bases outside the gene matches: 5. The CDR3 has 14 residues. The CDR3 DNA follows: TGTGCCAGCAGCCTCGACAGGGGGATAAACACCATATATTTT. Its protein product is CASSLDRGINTIYF.

CDR3 loop: CASRQTLGGETQYF. The CDR3 region has the DNA TGCGCCAGCAGGCAAACCTTGGGGGGAGAGACCCAGTACTTC. The chain employs TRBV5-1 and TRBJ2-5; maybe TRBD2 (6 bases). CDR3 size: 14 residues. CDR1 is SGHRS and CDR2 is YFSETQ in the germline V gene. V dropped 5 bases and J dropped 4 bases, with 15 bases sitting between them.

This chain uses TRBV27 with TRBJ1-6, with TRBD1 matching over 11 bases. The CDR3 runs to 14 residues. V gave up 6 bases and J gave up 8 bases; unmatched junction bases: 3. CDR1 MNHEY and CDR2 SMNVEV come from the germline V gene (reference sequence). DNA of the CDR3: TGTGCCAGCAGACGGGACAGGGGGGATTCACCCCTCCACTTT. Translation gives CASRRDRGDSPLHF.

The rearrangement joins TRBV19 to TRBJ1-5, with TRBD1 matching over 9 bases. Germline loops: CDR1 LNHDA, CDR2 SQIVND (reference sequence). The J segment lost 3 bases and the V segment lost 5 bases, leaving 5 bases of the junction unmatched. The length of the CDR3 is 15 residues. The CDR3 region is CASSPGTGHNQPQHF. The CDR3 DNA follows: TGTGCCAGTAGTCCAGGGACAGGGCACAATCAGCCCCAGCATTTT.

The CDR3 sequence: CASSPSQGANYGYTF. In DNA, the CDR3 is TGTGCCAGCTCACCGTCACAGGGGGCAAACTATGGCTACACCTTC. V and J are TRBV18 and TRBJ1-2, with TRBD1 matching over 9 bases. The CDR3 loop spans 15 amino acids. CDR1 is KGHSH and CDR2 is LQKENI in the germline V gene. V shed 3 bases and J 2 bases; nucleotides not matched to a gene: 4.

The chain recombines TRBV19 with TRBJ1-6; D unclear. The CDR3 length is 14 residues. Deletions cut 3 bases from V and 7 bases from J, with 10 bases between. Germline V gene sequence: CDR1 LNHDA, CDR2 SQIVND (reference sequence). CDR3 residues: CASSIYGENSPLHF. In DNA form, the CDR3 reads TGTGCCAGTAGTATTTACGGGGAAAATTCACCCCTCCACTTT.

The V gene is TRBV25-1, the J gene TRBJ1-1; possibly TRBD1 for D (5 bases). Germline values: CDR1 MGHDK, CDR2 SYGVNS. V was trimmed by 10 bases and J by 10 bases, leaving 13 bases between them. The CDR3 loop spans 10 amino acids. CDR3 in amino acids: CATQGSRAFF. In DNA, the CDR3 is TGTGCCACCCAGGGTAGCAGAGCTTTCTTT.

This clone showed up just once. The chain employs TRBV9 and TRBJ2-3, with D possibly being TRBD2 (6 bases). CDR3 size: 14 residues. Germline CDR1 reads SGDLS; CDR2 reads YYNGEE. Deletions cut 3 bases from V and 2 bases from J, with 10 bases between. The CDR3: CASSASDSTDTQYF. CDR3 bases: TGTGCCAGCAGCGCTAGCGACTCCACAGATACGCAGTATTTT.

The genes are TRBV7-3 and TRBJ2-5, with D possibly being TRBD2 (7 bases). The germline V and J ends were trimmed by 2 bases and 4 bases, with 8 bases remaining between them. CDR1 is SGHTA and CDR2 is FQGTGA in the germline V gene. CDR3 size: 13 residues. The CDR3 coding sequence is TGTGCCAGCAGCTTAGCGGGGGCAGAGACCCAGTACTTC. Protein product: CASSLAGAETQYF.

The chain combines TRBV6-5 with TRBJ1-1; 7 bases are a match to TRBD1. This CDR3 comprises 13 residues. In germline, CDR1 is MNHEY, CDR2 SVGAGI. V shed 6 bases and J 5 bases; nucleotides not matched to a gene: 6. The CDR3 nucleotides are TGTGCCAGCAGCACGGGACAGAAGACTGAAGCTTTCTTT. Translated, it gives CASSTGQKTEAFF.

J is TRBJ1-1 and V is TRBV5-4; 7 nucleotides match TRBD1. With V trimmed by 2 bases and J by 1 base, 8 bases remained unmatched. The germline gives CDR1 SGHNT, CDR2 YYREEE (reference sequence). This CDR3 region has 16 residues. This CDR3 is CASSFPGQLENTEAFF. For the CDR3, the DNA is TGTGCCAGCAGCTTCCCGGGACAGCTCGAGAACACTGAAGCTTTCTTT.